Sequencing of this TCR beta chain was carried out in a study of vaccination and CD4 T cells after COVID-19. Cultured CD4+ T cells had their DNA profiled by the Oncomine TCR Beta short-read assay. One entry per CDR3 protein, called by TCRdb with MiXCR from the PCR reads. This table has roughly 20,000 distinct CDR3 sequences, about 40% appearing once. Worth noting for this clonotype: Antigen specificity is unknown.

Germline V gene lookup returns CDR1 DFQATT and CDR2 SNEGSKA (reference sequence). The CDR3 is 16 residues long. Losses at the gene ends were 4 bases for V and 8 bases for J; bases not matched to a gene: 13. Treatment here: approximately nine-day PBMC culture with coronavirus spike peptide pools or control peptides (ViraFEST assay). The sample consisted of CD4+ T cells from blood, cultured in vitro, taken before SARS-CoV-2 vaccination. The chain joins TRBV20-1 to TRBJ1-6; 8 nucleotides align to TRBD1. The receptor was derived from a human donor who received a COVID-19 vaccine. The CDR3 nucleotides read TGCAGTGCTACCAAACAGGGGGGAAATATTTATTCACCCCTCCACTTT. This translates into CSATKQGGNIYSPLHF.